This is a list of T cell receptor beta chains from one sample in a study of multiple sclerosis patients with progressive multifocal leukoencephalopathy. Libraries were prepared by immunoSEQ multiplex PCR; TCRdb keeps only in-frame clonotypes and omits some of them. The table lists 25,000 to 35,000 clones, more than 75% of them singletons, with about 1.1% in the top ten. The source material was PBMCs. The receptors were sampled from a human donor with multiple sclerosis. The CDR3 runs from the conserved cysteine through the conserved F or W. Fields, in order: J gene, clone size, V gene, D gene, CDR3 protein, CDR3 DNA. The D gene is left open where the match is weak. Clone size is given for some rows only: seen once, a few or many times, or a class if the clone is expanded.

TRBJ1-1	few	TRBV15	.	CATSRGTGGRNTEAFF	TGTGCCACCAGCAGAGGGACGGGGGGGAGGAACACTGAAGCTTTCTTT
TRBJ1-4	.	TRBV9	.	CASSTPGAALIF	TGTGCCAGCAGCACCCCAGGGGCCGCCCTAATTTTT
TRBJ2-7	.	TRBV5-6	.	CASSAGYTYEQYF	TGTGCCAGCAGCGCTGGCTACACCTACGAGCAGTACTTC
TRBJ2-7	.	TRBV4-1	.	CASSQDVGLTYEQYF	TGCGCCAGCAGCCAAGATGTGGGGCTCACATACGAGCAGTACTTC
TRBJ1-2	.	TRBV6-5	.	CASSYGYGGAAGYTF	TGTGCCAGCAGTTACGGGTATGGGGGCGCGGCTGGCTACACCTTC
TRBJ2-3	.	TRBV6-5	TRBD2	CASRLAGASTDTQYF	TGTGCCAGCAGACTAGCGGGGGCGAGCACAGATACGCAGTATTTT
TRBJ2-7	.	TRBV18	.	CASSPRTGEQYF	TGTGCCAGCTCACCGAGGACCGGCGAGCAGTACTTC
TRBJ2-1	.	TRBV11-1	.	CASSRGAGDEQFF	TGTGCCAGCAGCAGGGGGGCAGGGGATGAGCAGTTCTTC
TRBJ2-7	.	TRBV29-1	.	CSVGGGSNYNAGSNEQYF	TGCAGCGTTGGAGGAGGTTCGAACTACAACGCCGGGAGCAACGAGCAGTACTTC
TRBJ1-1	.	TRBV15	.	CATSLDQNTEAFF	TGTGCCACCAGCCTGGACCAGAACACTGAAGCTTTCTTT
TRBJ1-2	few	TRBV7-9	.	CASSHPVKGDNYGYTF	TGTGCCAGCAGCCACCCAGTAAAGGGTGATAACTATGGCTACACCTTC
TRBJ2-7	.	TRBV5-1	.	CASSPGTHTYEQYF	TGCGCCAGCAGCCCGGGGACGCACACCTACGAGCAGTACTTC
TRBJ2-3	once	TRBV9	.	CASSVGSLSTDTQYF	TGTGCCAGCAGCGTAGGCAGCCTATCCACAGATACGCAGTATTTT
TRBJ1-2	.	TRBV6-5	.	CASAQGLSGYTF	TGTGCCAGCGCACAGGGTCTCTCTGGCTACACCTTC
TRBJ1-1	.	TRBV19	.	CASSGGPAFF	TGTGCCAGTAGTGGGGGGCCGGCTTTCTTT
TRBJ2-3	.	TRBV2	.	CASSAGPGSTDTQYF	TGTGCCAGCAGTGCCGGCCCTGGGAGCACAGATACGCAGTATTTT
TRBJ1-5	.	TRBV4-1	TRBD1	CASSPDRASNQPQHF	TGCGCCAGCAGCCCCGACAGGGCGAGCAATCAGCCCCAGCATTTT
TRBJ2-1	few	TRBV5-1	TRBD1	CASSLGTGSYNEQFF	TGCGCCAGCAGCTTGGGGACAGGCTCCTACAATGAGCAGTTCTTC
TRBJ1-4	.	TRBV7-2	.	CASSFFGGTNEKLFF	TGTGCCAGCAGCTTTTTCGGCGGGACTAATGAAAAACTGTTTTTT
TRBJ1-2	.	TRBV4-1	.	CASSQDQGGFYGYTF	TGCGCCAGCAGCCAAGATCAGGGCGGCTTCTATGGCTACACCTTC
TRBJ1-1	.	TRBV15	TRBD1	CATSRVQGWDVAFF	TGTGCCACCAGCAGAGTACAGGGGTGGGATGTGGCTTTCTTT
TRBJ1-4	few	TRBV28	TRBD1	CASTPGQGSEKLFF	TGTGCCAGCACTCCGGGACAGGGAAGCGAAAAACTGTTTTTT
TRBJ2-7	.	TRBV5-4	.	CASSISSEQYF	TGTGCCAGCAGCATAAGCAGCGAGCAGTACTTC
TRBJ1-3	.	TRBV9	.	CASSVRAEALDTIYF	TGTGCCAGCAGCGTGAGAGCCGAGGCTTTGGACACCATATATTTT
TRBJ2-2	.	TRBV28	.	CASRTPSGGYTGELFF	TGTGCCAGCAGAACACCCTCGGGCGGTTACACCGGGGAGCTGTTTTTT
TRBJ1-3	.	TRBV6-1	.	CASSGSRRGNTIYF	TGTGCCAGCAGTGGGAGCCGAAGAGGAAACACCATATATTTT
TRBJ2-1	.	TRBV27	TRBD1	CASSPKDRGHYNEQFF	TGTGCCAGCAGCCCCAAGGACAGGGGGCACTACAATGAGCAGTTCTTC
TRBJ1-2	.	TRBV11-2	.	CASSSTGAYGYTF	TGTGCCAGCAGCTCGACCGGGGCCTATGGCTACACCTTC
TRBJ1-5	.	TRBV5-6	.	CASSFPGGNQPQHF	TGTGCCAGCAGCTTCCCCGGCGGCAATCAGCCCCAGCATTTT